The rows below give T cell receptor beta chains drawn from one sample of a study of cytomegalovirus exposure and HLA in healthy donors. Using immunoSEQ multiplex PCR, the repertoire was profiled, and TCRdb retains in-frame clones only, with some absent. The table lists 130,000 to 150,000 clones, roughly 80% of them singletons. Material: PBMCs. The receptors stem from a boy aged 2 to 10 in good health and CMV-seronegative. CDR3s leave out the opening cysteine and the closing phenylalanine or tryptophan. D genes are given only for firm matches. Expanded clones get a size class; other rows say once, few or many, or leave the size out.

CDR3 protein: AISELRTSGQETQY
J gene: TRBJ2-5
D gene: TRBD2
V gene: TRBV10-3
clone size: .

CDR3 protein: SVVGRFGYEQY
J gene: TRBJ2-7
D gene: .
V gene: TRBV29-1
clone size: .

CDR3 protein: ASSQNMNTEAF
J gene: TRBJ1-1
D gene: .
V gene: TRBV28
clone size: .

CDR3 protein: ASSEHRGPGTEAF
J gene: TRBJ1-1
D gene: TRBD1
V gene: TRBV7-9
clone size: .

CDR3 protein: AISDRALDTEAF
J gene: TRBJ1-1
D gene: TRBD1
V gene: TRBV10-3
clone size: .

CDR3 protein: AGKVRQIPQF
J gene: TRBJ2-1
D gene: .
V gene: TRBV6-1
clone size: .

CDR3 protein: ASSLDRETQY
J gene: TRBJ2-5
D gene: .
V gene: TRBV11-3
clone size: once

CDR3 protein: ASSVGQNYGYT
J gene: TRBJ1-2
D gene: TRBD1
V gene: TRBV5-1
clone size: .

CDR3 protein: ASSGGWGTEAF
J gene: TRBJ1-1
D gene: .
V gene: TRBV27
clone size: once

CDR3 protein: ASSPPRGQDVYEQY
J gene: TRBJ2-7
D gene: TRBD1
V gene: TRBV5-4
clone size: .

CDR3 protein: ASSLRRFGEQF
J gene: TRBJ2-1
D gene: .
V gene: TRBV6-1
clone size: .

CDR3 protein: ASSRTGQGHEQY
J gene: TRBJ2-7
D gene: .
V gene: TRBV5-5
clone size: .

CDR3 protein: ASSRRGLGETQY
J gene: TRBJ2-5
D gene: .
V gene: TRBV19
clone size: .

CDR3 protein: ASSVVGGSELF
J gene: TRBJ2-2
D gene: TRBD2
V gene: TRBV9
clone size: .

CDR3 protein: ASSEGGNVAEAF
J gene: TRBJ1-1
D gene: .
V gene: TRBV2
clone size: .

CDR3 protein: ASSLGQASPPLH
J gene: TRBJ1-6
D gene: .
V gene: TRBV7-6
clone size: .

CDR3 protein: AISNPPGGLGNTIY
J gene: TRBJ1-3
D gene: .
V gene: TRBV10-3
clone size: .

CDR3 protein: ASRPSVKRAEAF
J gene: TRBJ1-1
D gene: .
V gene: TRBV6-4
clone size: .

CDR3 protein: ASSEAGGGQETQY
J gene: TRBJ2-5
D gene: .
V gene: TRBV6-1
clone size: .

CDR3 protein: SVGQAGGYT
J gene: TRBJ1-2
D gene: .
V gene: TRBV29-1
clone size: .

CDR3 protein: ASSIGQFVTDTQY
J gene: TRBJ2-3
D gene: .
V gene: TRBV5-1
clone size: once

CDR3 protein: SVVQGNSYNEQF
J gene: TRBJ2-1
D gene: .
V gene: TRBV29-1
clone size: .

CDR3 protein: ASSTGVRNEQF
J gene: TRBJ2-1
D gene: TRBD1
V gene: TRBV7-2
clone size: .

CDR3 protein: ASSSLTSGAINEQF
J gene: TRBJ2-1
D gene: TRBD2
V gene: TRBV7-2
clone size: .

CDR3 protein: ASNRGGRGHTEAF
J gene: TRBJ1-1
D gene: .
V gene: TRBV6-5
clone size: .

CDR3 protein: ASRIPLAGGKETQY
J gene: TRBJ2-5
D gene: TRBD2
V gene: TRBV27
clone size: .

CDR3 protein: SVVRDTQETQY
J gene: TRBJ2-5
D gene: .
V gene: TRBV29-1
clone size: few

CDR3 protein: ASTTRLGAGNQPQH
J gene: TRBJ1-5
D gene: .
V gene: TRBV6-6
clone size: .

CDR3 protein: ASSSGSGNTEAF
J gene: TRBJ1-1
D gene: .
V gene: TRBV5-1
clone size: few

CDR3 protein: ASSLAGRGTSTDTQY
J gene: TRBJ2-3
D gene: TRBD2
V gene: TRBV5-8
clone size: .

CDR3 protein: ASSQGRTRRAEQF
J gene: TRBJ2-1
D gene: TRBD2
V gene: TRBV14
clone size: .

CDR3 protein: ASSLASGFTNYGYT
J gene: TRBJ1-2
D gene: .
V gene: TRBV7-8
clone size: .

CDR3 protein: ASSSGGRNTEAF
J gene: TRBJ1-1
D gene: .
V gene: TRBV27
clone size: .

CDR3 protein: ASGLSRGLAGGYAYEQY
J gene: TRBJ2-7
D gene: TRBD2
V gene: TRBV12-5
clone size: .

CDR3 protein: SAGGLAAYNEQF
J gene: TRBJ2-1
D gene: TRBD2
V gene: TRBV29-1
clone size: .

CDR3 protein: SVEERDSYNYGYT
J gene: TRBJ1-2
D gene: TRBD1
V gene: TRBV29-1
clone size: .

CDR3 protein: ASSFRQGYEQY
J gene: TRBJ2-7
D gene: .
V gene: TRBV5-5
clone size: once

CDR3 protein: ASSQGDPRGVSEKLF
J gene: TRBJ1-4
D gene: .
V gene: TRBV14
clone size: .

CDR3 protein: ASSTANPGYSYNEQF
J gene: TRBJ2-1
D gene: .
V gene: TRBV9
clone size: .

CDR3 protein: ASTTSGRALGTDTQY
J gene: TRBJ2-3
D gene: TRBD2
V gene: TRBV19
clone size: .

CDR3 protein: ASSFLEAVQPQH
J gene: TRBJ1-5
D gene: .
V gene: TRBV28
clone size: .

CDR3 protein: ASSFTGVYGYT
J gene: TRBJ1-2
D gene: TRBD1
V gene: TRBV28
clone size: .

CDR3 protein: ASTGVRASGSHEQF
J gene: TRBJ2-1
D gene: TRBD2
V gene: TRBV5-1
clone size: few

CDR3 protein: ASSLSRQETQY
J gene: TRBJ2-5
D gene: .
V gene: TRBV7-6
clone size: few

CDR3 protein: ASSPYPQAYEQY
J gene: TRBJ2-7
D gene: .
V gene: TRBV4-2
clone size: .

CDR3 protein: ASRRDRGVPYTEAF
J gene: TRBJ1-1
D gene: TRBD1
V gene: TRBV6-4
clone size: .

CDR3 protein: SSSLGSPSHPGGLF
J gene: TRBJ2-2
D gene: .
V gene: TRBV7-9
clone size: .

CDR3 protein: ASRSGSDGYT
J gene: TRBJ1-2
D gene: .
V gene: TRBV4-1
clone size: .